This record looks at one T cell receptor beta chain sequence and its context. Its antigen is currently unknown. The data derive from a study of cytomegalovirus exposure and HLA in healthy donors. Study results and limitations: The CMV antigen specificity of three CMV-associated chains was confirmed through in vitro analysis. The HLA-A and HLA-B alleles of most subjects were reportedly predicted accurately from TCR beta sequences.

PCR involved 60 Vbeta and 13 Jbeta primers. Measured with immunoSEQ multiplex PCR; TCRdb has only the in-frame clones, and not every one. This table holds about 62,000 clones, 65% to 75% found once. The specimen was PBMCs. The sequence was obtained from a woman in her 30s in good health and CMV-seronegative.

CDR3 sequence reads: CASSEGAGYNQPQHF. The CDR3 DNA is TGTGCCAGCAGTGAAGGGGCCGGATACAATCAGCCCCAGCATTTT. The chain couples TRBV6-1 to TRBJ1-5; D is uncertain. Germline V CDR1 and CDR2: MNHNS, SASEGT. V was trimmed by 1 base and J by 3 bases, leaving 10 bases between them. The CDR3 loop spans 15 amino acids.